The rows below give T cell receptor beta chains drawn from one sample of a study of T cell changes during pregnancy in multiple sclerosis. The repertoire was sequenced with immunoSEQ multiplex PCR; TCRdb's copy has only in-frame clones and lacks some. This table holds 89,000 or so clones, roughly nine tenths found once. Sample: PBMCs, taken in the first trimester of pregnancy. The receptors here all came from a female donor in good health, serving as a control in a pregnancy study. Some clones in this sample may be carry-over from other donors' samples. Both conserved end residues are part of each CDR3. The D gene is left open where the match is weak. The size entry is marked missing in some rows and otherwise reads once, few, many or a size class.

J | D | V | size | CDR3 | DNA
TRBJ2-1 | TRBD2 | TRBV9 | - | CASSLGTTGGFEQFF | TGTGCCAGCAGCCTTGGGACTACCGGCGGGTTTGAGCAGTTCTTC
TRBJ2-3 | - | TRBV9 | - | CASGTPDTQYF | TGTGCCAGCGGTACTCCAGATACGCAGTATTTT
TRBJ2-1 | TRBD1 | TRBV9 | - | CASSVAGTGKNEQFF | TGTGCCAGCAGCGTTGCCGGGACAGGGAAGAATGAGCAGTTCTTC
TRBJ2-1 | - | TRBV6-4 | - | CASSEEGGGYNEQFF | TGTGCCAGCAGTGAGGAGGGTGGAGGGTACAATGAGCAGTTCTTC
TRBJ2-2 | - | TRBV29-1 | once | CSVVGGDGNTGELFF | TGCAGCGTCGTCGGAGGGGACGGGAACACCGGGGAGCTGTTTTTT
TRBJ2-4 | - | TRBV2 | - | CASSALPGPPGDF | TGTGCCAGCAGTGCGCTCCCCGGGCCCCCGGGGGACTTC
TRBJ1-4 | - | TRBV5-8 | - | CASSLRQTNEKLFF | TGTGCCAGCAGCTTGCGACAGACTAATGAAAAACTGTTTTTT
TRBJ2-1 | - | TRBV19 | - | CANSTRASYEQFF | TGTGCAAACTCGACACGTGCATCGTATGAGCAGTTCTTC
TRBJ1-4 | - | TRBV28 | - | CASSLRDTPYNEKLFF | TGTGCCAGCAGTCTTCGGGACACTCCCTATAATGAAAAACTGTTTTTT
TRBJ2-5 | - | TRBV28 | - | CASNWGGTRETQYF | TGTGCCAGCAATTGGGGCGGGACGAGAGAGACCCAGTACTTC
TRBJ2-7 | - | TRBV11-2 | - | CASSLSEKEQYF | TGTGCCAGCAGCTTATCGGAGAAGGAGCAGTACTTC
TRBJ1-1 | TRBD1 | TRBV5-4 | - | CASSQDRGRGGAFF | TGTGCCAGCAGCCAGGACAGGGGGCGGGGAGGAGCTTTCTTT
TRBJ2-7 | - | TRBV7-9 | - | CASSLEQGTVSYEQYF | TGTGCCAGCAGCTTAGAGCAGGGAACGGTCTCCTACGAGCAGTACTTC
TRBJ1-4 | TRBD1 | TRBV28 | - | CASIPGQGAYEKLFF | TGTGCCAGCATCCCGGGACAGGGGGCGTATGAAAAACTGTTTTTT
TRBJ2-7 | - | TRBV19 | - | CASSIQGYGYEQYF | TGTGCCAGTAGTATCCAGGGTTATGGTTACGAGCAGTACTTC
TRBJ2-1 | - | TRBV5-4 | - | CASSKGNNEQFF | TGTGCCAGCAGTAAGGGGAACAATGAGCAGTTCTTC
TRBJ1-6 | - | TRBV7-9 | - | CASGLMIDNSPLHF | TGTGCCAGTGGACTGATGATTGATAATTCACCCCTCCACTTT
TRBJ1-3 | - | TRBV15 | - | CATSRDQSTVGNTIYF | TGTGCCACCAGCAGAGATCAGTCGACAGTTGGAAACACCATATATTTT
TRBJ1-1 | - | TRBV6-1 | - | CASRQQGNTEAFF | TGTGCCAGCAGGCAACAGGGGAACACTGAAGCTTTCTTT
TRBJ2-2 | - | TRBV10-1 | - | CASSEAGNTGELFF | TGCGCCAGCAGTGAAGCCGGGAACACCGGGGAGCTGTTTTTT
TRBJ2-5 | - | TRBV4-1 | - | CASSPGQGRQETQYF | TGCGCCAGCAGCCCAGGGCAGGGAAGGCAAGAGACCCAGTACTTC
TRBJ2-1 | - | TRBV7-8 | - | CASNPRRLEGRRSYNEQFF | TGTGCCAGCAACCCGAGGCGGCTAGAGGGTAGGAGGTCCTACAATGAGCAGTTCTTC
TRBJ1-2 | TRBD1 | TRBV18 | - | CASSPPGRGNLGYTF | TGTGCCAGCTCTCCCCCGGGCAGGGGGAATTTGGGCTACACCTTC
TRBJ2-2 | TRBD1 | TRBV4-1 | - | CASSPGGGQGAIGELFF | TGCGCCAGCAGCCCCGGAGGGGGACAGGGGGCTATCGGGGAGCTGTTTTTT
TRBJ2-7 | TRBD2 | TRBV4-1 | - | CASSPTSGASYEQYF | TGCGCCAGCAGCCCGACTAGCGGGGCGTCCTACGAGCAGTACTTC
TRBJ1-1 | - | TRBV4-2 | few | CASRPGKMLGPEAFF | TGTGCCAGCAGACCAGGGAAAATGTTGGGGCCTGAAGCTTTCTTT
TRBJ1-2 | - | TRBV19 | - | CASRFKGGGNYGYTF | TGTGCCAGCAGATTCAAAGGGGGAGGGAACTATGGCTACACCTTC
TRBJ1-5 | - | TRBV6-1 | - | CASSASSGEGQPQHF | TGTGCCAGCAGTGCTTCCTCAGGGGAGGGCCAGCCCCAGCATTTT
TRBJ2-7 | TRBD2 | TRBV7-3 | - | CASSPQAGGGYEQYF | TGTGCCAGCAGCCCCCAAGCGGGAGGAGGCTACGAGCAGTACTTC
TRBJ2-5 | - | TRBV15 | - | CATSRGWLAETQYF | TGTGCCACCAGCAGAGGCTGGCTCGCAGAGACCCAGTACTTC
TRBJ1-5 | TRBD1 | TRBV7-2 | - | CASSMDRVNQPQHF | TGTGCCAGCAGCATGGACAGGGTCAATCAGCCCCAGCATTTT
TRBJ2-3 | - | TRBV4-2 | - | CASSQVSETTQYF | TGTGCCAGCAGCCAAGTCTCGGAGACTACGCAGTATTTT
TRBJ2-3 | - | TRBV29-1 | - | CSVDSNTDTQYF | TGCAGCGTTGATTCAAACACAGATACGCAGTATTTT
TRBJ1-2 | - | TRBV19 | - | CASSHTVALYGYTF | TGTGCCAGTAGCCATACAGTGGCCCTCTATGGCTACACCTTC
TRBJ2-7 | TRBD2 | TRBV28 | - | CASSPGTSGPSSYEQYF | TGTGCCAGCAGCCCCGGGACTAGCGGCCCCAGCTCCTACGAGCAGTACTTC
TRBJ2-7 | - | TRBV28 | - | CASSLQQKSYEQYF | TGTGCCAGCAGTTTACAACAGAAGTCCTACGAGCAGTACTTC
TRBJ2-1 | - | TRBV30 | - | CAWVESRVNEQFF | TGTGCCTGGGTGGAGTCCAGGGTCAATGAGCAGTTCTTC
TRBJ1-3 | - | TRBV7-9 | - | CASSRIGQILGNTIYF | TGTGCCAGCAGCCGAATCGGACAGATTCTTGGAAACACCATATATTTT
TRBJ1-4 | - | TRBV27 | - | CASSLNPSGNEKLFF | TGTGCCAGCAGTTTAAACCCTTCGGGGAATGAAAAACTGTTTTTT
TRBJ1-1 | - | TRBV2 | - | CASRTTGNLGTEAFF | TGTGCCAGCAGGACTACAGGGAATCTCGGCACTGAAGCTTTCTTT
TRBJ2-5 | TRBD2 | TRBV4-2 | - | CASSQPRLRAGDGWGETQYF | TGTGCCAGCAGCCAACCTCGGTTGAGAGCGGGAGACGGGTGGGGAGAGACCCAGTACTTC
TRBJ2-5 | - | TRBV10-2 | - | CASSGLANQETQYF | TGCGCCAGCAGTGGGCTAGCGAACCAAGAGACCCAGTACTTC
TRBJ2-3 | TRBD2 | TRBV4-1 | - | CASSQGVSGGPGDTQYF | TGCGCCAGCAGCCAAGGAGTAAGCGGGGGGCCGGGGGATACGCAGTATTTT
TRBJ2-1 | TRBD2 | TRBV6-6 | - | CASSYEAGGPEQFF | TGTGCCAGCAGTTACGAAGCGGGGGGGCCAGAGCAGTTCTTC
TRBJ2-7 | TRBD1 | TRBV9 | - | CASRLGGRVRNEQYF | TGTGCCAGCAGACTAGGGGGCAGGGTGAGGAACGAGCAGTACTTC
TRBJ1-1 | - | TRBV7-2 | - | CASSLGQTTEAFF | TGTGCCAGCAGCTTAGGACAAACCACTGAAGCTTTCTTT
TRBJ2-3 | TRBD2 | TRBV27 | once | CASSSREAIGDTQYF | TGTGCCAGCAGTTCACGGGAGGCGATTGGAGATACGCAGTATTTT
TRBJ1-1 | TRBD1 | TRBV5-1 | - | CASSPQGANEAFF | TGCGCCAGCAGCCCACAGGGGGCCAATGAAGCTTTCTTT
TRBJ1-2 | - | TRBV4-2 | once | CASSQVENGYTF | TGTGCCAGCAGCCAAGTGGAGAATGGCTACACCTTC
TRBJ2-1 | TRBD1 | TRBV7-9 | - | CASSSPGTGGSEQFF | TGTGCCAGCAGCTCCCCCGGGACAGGGGGCAGTGAGCAGTTCTTC
TRBJ2-7 | - | TRBV4-3 | - | CASSQEQGGRKDEQYF | TGCGCCAGCAGCCAAGAACAGGGCGGGAGAAAGGACGAGCAGTACTTC
TRBJ2-1 | - | TRBV18 | - | CASSPGLTGLYEQFF | TGTGCCAGCTCACCGGGACTGACCGGCCTTTATGAGCAGTTCTTC
TRBJ1-2 | - | TRBV12-5 | - | CASDRGYGYTF | TGTGCTAGTGACCGAGGTTATGGCTACACCTTC